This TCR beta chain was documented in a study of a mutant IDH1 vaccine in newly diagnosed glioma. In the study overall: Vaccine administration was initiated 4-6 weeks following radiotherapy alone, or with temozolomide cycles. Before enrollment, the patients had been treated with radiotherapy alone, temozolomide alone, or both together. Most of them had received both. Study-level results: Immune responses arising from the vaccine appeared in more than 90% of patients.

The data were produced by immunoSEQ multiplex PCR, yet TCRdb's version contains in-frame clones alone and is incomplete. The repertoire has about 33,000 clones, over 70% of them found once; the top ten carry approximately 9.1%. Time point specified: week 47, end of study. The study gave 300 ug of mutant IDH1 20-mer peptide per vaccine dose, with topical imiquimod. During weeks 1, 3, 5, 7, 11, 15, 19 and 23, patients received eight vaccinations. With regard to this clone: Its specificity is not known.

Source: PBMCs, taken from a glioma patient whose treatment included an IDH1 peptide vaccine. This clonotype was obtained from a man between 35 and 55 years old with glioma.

The CDR3 protein is CASSLNAVYEQYF. The CDR3 bases are TGTGCCAGCAGCCTCAACGCGGTCTACGAGCAGTACTTC. The chain carries TRBV13 and TRBJ2-7; D gene unclear. V lost 5 bases to trimming and J lost 3 bases, with 11 bases between them. Germline-derived CDR1 and CDR2 are PRHDT and FYEKMQ (reference sequence). There are 13 residues in the CDR3.